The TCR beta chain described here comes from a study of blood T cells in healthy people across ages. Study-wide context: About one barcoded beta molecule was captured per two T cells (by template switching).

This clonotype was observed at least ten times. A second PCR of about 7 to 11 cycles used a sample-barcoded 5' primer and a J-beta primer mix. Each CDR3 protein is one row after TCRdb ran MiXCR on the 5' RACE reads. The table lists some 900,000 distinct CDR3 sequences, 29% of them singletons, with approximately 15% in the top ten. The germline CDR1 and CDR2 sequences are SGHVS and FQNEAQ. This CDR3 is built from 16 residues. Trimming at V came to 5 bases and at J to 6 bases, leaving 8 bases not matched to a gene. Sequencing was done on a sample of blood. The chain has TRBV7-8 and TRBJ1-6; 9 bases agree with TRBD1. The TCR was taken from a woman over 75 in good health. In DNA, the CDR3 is TGTGCCAGCAGCGCAACCGGGACAGGGCCTAATTCACCCCTCCACTTT. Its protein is CASSATGTGPNSPLHF.